Shown below are 7 T cell receptor beta chains from a single sample sequenced in a study of OX40 agonist ivuxolimab in advanced cancers. Sequenced by immunoSEQ multiplex PCR; TCRdb stores in-frame clones only, minus some. Of more than 60,000 clones listed, 84% were seen once; the top ten hold about 4.1%. This material consisted of CD4+ or CD8+ T cells sorted from blood, taken in a trial of the OX40 agonist ivuxolimab. These receptor sequences come from an adult with an advanced solid tumor such as melanoma, head and neck, liver or kidney cancer.

This chain links TRBV2 with TRBJ1-2; D is uncertain. Germline V gives CDR1 SNHLY, CDR2 FYNNEI. Trimming took off 4 bases at V and 7 bases at J, with 7 bases between the two ends. The CDR3 totals 11 residues. The CDR3 DNA reads TGTGCCAGCAGTGCTCGGCCTGGCTACACCTTC. It specifies CASSARPGYTF.

The J gene is TRBJ2-1, the V gene TRBV4-3, with D perhaps given as TRBD1 or TRBD2 (5 bases each). The CDR3 totals 16 residues. The germline V gene encodes CDR1 LGHNA and CDR2 YSLEER. V gave up 0 bases and J gave up 1 base, with 10 bases separating them. CDR3 loop: CASSQDGTASYNEQFF. CDR3 nucleotides: TGCGCCAGCAGCCAAGACGGGACCGCGTCCTACAATGAGCAGTTCTTC.

This clone appeared once. V is TRBV2 and J is TRBJ2-7; the match to TRBD1 covers 8 bases. This CDR3 spans 14 amino acids. Germline assignment: CDR1 SNHLY and CDR2 FYNNEI. The V and J ends lost 4 bases and 5 bases, in that order; junction bases with no gene match: 7. In DNA, the CDR3 is TGTGCCAGCAGTGTTCAGCAGGGGGCGGACGAGCAGTACTTC. This sequence encodes CASSVQQGADEQYF.

This chain links TRBV6-1 with TRBJ1-3; TRBD1 might be the D (5 bases). Germline loops: CDR1 MNHNS, CDR2 SASEGT. The V gene lost 7 bases and the J gene lost 6 bases, with 19 bases spanning the gap. This CDR3 is 15 amino acids long. This CDR3 is CASTVLLGLANTIYF. CDR3 coding DNA: TGTGCCAGCACCGTCCTCTTGGGGCTCGCAAACACCATATATTTT.

This chain links TRBV4-2 with TRBJ1-5, with D maybe TRBD1 (5 bases). The V end lost 4 bases, the J end lost 6 bases, and 22 bases lay between the germline ends. Germline CDR1 is LGHNA and CDR2 is YNFKEQ. The CDR3 is 17 residues long. The CDR3 sequence: CASSPRQGAGDRQPQHF. Written as DNA, the CDR3 is TGTGCCAGCAGCCCCCGGCAGGGCGCCGGGGATCGTCAGCCCCAGCATTTT.

V and J are TRBV7-2 and TRBJ2-1, with TRBD2 identical over 10 bases. The V segment lost 11 bases and the J segment 8 bases; nucleotides outside the gene matches: 6. This CDR3 contains 12 residues. In germline, CDR1 is SGHTA, CDR2 FQGNSA. The CDR3 region has the DNA TGTGCCGGGGGGCTAGCGGGGGATGAGCAGTTCTTC. Its translation is CAGGLAGDEQFF.

The chain combines TRBV5-1 with TRBJ1-1; a weak D match, TRBD1 (6 bases). Germline V gene data show CDR1 as SGHRS and CDR2 as YFSETQ. V lost 4 bases, J lost 4 bases, and 14 bases lay in between. This CDR3 is 14 amino acids long. DNA for the CDR3: TGCGCCAGCAGCCGCGAGGGGGGCGGCACTGAAGCTTTCTTT. This sequence encodes CASSREGGGTEAFF.